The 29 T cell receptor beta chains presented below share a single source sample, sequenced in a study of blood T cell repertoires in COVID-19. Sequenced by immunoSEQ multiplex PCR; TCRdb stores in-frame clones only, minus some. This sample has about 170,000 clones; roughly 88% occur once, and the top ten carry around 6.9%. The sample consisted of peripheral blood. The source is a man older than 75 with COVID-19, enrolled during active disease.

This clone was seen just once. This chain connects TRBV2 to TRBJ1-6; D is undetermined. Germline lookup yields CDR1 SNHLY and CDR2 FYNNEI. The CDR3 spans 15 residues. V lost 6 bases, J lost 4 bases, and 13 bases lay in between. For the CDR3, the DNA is TGTGCCAGCAGGGCAACGGGGTCTTATAATTCACCCCTCCACTTT. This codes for CASRATGSYNSPLHF.

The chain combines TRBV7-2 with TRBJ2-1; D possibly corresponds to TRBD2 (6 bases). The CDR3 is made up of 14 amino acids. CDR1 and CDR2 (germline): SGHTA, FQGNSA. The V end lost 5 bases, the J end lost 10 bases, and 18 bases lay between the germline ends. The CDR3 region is CASSPGTPGWEQFF. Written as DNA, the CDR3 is TGTGCCAGCAGCCCCGGGACTCCCGGTTGGGAGCAGTTCTTC.

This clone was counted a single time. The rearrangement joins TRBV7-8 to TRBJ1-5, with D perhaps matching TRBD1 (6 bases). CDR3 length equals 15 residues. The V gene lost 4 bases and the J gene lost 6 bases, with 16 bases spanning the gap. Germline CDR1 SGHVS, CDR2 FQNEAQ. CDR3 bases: TGTGCCAGCAGCTCAGGGGATGGGGGGGGTCAGCCCCAGCATTTT. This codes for CASSSGDGGGQPQHF.

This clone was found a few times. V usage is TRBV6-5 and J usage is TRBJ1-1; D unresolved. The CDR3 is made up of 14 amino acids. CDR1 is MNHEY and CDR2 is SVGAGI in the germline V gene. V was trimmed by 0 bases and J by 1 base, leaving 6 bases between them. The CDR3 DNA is TGTGCCAGCAGTTACTCGGGCAAGAACACTGAAGCTTTCTTT. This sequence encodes CASSYSGKNTEAFF.

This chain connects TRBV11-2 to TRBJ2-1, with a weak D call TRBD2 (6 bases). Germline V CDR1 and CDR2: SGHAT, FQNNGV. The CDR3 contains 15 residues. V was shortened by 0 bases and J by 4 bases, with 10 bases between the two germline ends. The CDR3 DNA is TGTGCCAGCAGCTTAGATATGGGGGGTTACAATGAGCAGTTCTTC. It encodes CASSLDMGGYNEQFF. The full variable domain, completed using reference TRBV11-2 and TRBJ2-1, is EAGVAQSPRYKIIEKRQSVAFWCNPISGHATLYWYQQILGQGPKLLIQFQNNGVVDDSQLPKDRFSAERLKGVDSTLKIQPAKLEDSAVYLCASSLDMGGYNEQFFGPGTRLTVL.

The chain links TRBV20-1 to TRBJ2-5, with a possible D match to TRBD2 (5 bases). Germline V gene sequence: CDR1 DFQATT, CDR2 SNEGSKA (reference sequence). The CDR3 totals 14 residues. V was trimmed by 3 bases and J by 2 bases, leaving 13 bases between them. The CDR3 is CSASLPPGQETQYF. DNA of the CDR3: TGCAGTGCTAGTCTTCCCCCGGGGCAAGAGACCCAGTACTTC.

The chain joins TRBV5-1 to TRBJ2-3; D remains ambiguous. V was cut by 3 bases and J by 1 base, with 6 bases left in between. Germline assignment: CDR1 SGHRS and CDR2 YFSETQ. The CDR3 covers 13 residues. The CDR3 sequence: CASSYRGTDTQYF. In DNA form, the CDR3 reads TGCGCCAGCAGCTACCGGGGCACAGATACGCAGTATTTT.

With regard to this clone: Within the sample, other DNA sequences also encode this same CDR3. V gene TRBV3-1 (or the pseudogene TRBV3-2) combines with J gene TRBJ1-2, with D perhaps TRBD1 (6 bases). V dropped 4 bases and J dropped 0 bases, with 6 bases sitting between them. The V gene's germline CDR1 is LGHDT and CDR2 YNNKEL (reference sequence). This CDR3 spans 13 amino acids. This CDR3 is CASSRTANYGYTF. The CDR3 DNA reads TGTGCCAGCAGCCGGACAGCTAACTATGGCTACACCTTC.

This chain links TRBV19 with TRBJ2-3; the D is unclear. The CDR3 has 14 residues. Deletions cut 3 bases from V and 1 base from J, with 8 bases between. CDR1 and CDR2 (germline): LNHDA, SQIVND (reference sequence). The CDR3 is CASSMGLGTDTQYF. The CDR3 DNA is TGTGCCAGTAGTATGGGTCTAGGCACAGATACGCAGTATTTT.

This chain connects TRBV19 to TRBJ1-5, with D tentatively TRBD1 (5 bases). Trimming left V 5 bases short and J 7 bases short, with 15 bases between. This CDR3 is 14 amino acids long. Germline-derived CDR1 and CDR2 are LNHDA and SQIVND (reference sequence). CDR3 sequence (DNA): TGTGCCAGTAGTCCTTCAGGGCTCCGACAGCCCCAGCATTTT. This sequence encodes CASSPSGLRQPQHF.

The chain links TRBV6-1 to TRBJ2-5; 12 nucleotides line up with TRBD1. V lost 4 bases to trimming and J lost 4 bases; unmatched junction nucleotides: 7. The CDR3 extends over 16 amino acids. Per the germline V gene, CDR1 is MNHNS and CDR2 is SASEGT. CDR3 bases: TGTGCCAGCAGTGTCCGCCGGGACAGGGGGCGAGAGACCCAGTACTTC. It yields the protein CASSVRRDRGRETQYF.

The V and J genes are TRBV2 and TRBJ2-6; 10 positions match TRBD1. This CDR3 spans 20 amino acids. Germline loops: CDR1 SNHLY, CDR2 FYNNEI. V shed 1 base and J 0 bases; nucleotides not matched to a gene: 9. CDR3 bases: TGTGCCAGCAGTGAAGTCGGGACAGGGGCTCGAAACTCTGGGGCCAACGTCCTGACTTTC. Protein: CASSEVGTGARNSGANVLTF.

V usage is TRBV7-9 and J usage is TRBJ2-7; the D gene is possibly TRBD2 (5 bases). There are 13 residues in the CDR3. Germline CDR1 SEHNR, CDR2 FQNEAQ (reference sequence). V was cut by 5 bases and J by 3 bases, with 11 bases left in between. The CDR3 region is CASSPRDIYEQYF. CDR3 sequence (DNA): TGTGCCAGCAGCCCCCGGGATATCTACGAGCAGTACTTC.

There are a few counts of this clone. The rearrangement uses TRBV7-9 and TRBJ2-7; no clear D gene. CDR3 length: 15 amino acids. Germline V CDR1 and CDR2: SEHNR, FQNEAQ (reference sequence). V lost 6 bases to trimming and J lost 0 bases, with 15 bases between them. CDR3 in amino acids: CASSSYQAGSYEQYF. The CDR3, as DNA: TGTGCCAGCAGTTCCTATCAAGCAGGCTCCTACGAGCAGTACTTC.

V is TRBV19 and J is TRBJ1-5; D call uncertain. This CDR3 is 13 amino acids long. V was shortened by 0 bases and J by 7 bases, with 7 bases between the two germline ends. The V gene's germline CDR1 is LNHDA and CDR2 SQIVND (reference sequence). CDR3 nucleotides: TGTGCCAGTAGTATAGAAGGAGGCCAGCCCCAGCATTTT. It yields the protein CASSIEGGQPQHF.

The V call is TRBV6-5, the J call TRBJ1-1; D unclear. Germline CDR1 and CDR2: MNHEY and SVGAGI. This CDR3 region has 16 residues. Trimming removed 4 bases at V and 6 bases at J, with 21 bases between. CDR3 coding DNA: TGTGCCAGCAGTTTGAATATGAGAGGAGGGCGTCCTGAAGCTTTCTTT. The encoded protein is CASSLNMRGGRPEAFF.

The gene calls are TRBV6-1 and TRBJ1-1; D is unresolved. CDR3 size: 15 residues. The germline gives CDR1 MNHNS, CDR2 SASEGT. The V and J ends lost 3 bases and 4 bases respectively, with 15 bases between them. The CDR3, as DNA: TGTGCCAGCAGTGAGCTAACCTTCCTGAGCACTGAAGCTTTCTTT. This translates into CASSELTFLSTEAFF.

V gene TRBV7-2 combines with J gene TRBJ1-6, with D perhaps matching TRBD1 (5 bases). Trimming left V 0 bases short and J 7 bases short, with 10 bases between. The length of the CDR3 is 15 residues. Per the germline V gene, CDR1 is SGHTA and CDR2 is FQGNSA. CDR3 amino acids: CASSLAGTGNSPLHF. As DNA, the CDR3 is TGTGCCAGCAGCTTAGCCGGGACTGGAAATTCACCCCTCCACTTT.

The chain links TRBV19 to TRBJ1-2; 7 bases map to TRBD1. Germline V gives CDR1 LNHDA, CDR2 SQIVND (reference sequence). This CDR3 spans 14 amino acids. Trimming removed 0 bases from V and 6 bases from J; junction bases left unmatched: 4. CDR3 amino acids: CASSIDRGRNGYTF. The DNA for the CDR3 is TGTGCCAGTAGTATAGACAGGGGGAGGAATGGCTACACCTTC.

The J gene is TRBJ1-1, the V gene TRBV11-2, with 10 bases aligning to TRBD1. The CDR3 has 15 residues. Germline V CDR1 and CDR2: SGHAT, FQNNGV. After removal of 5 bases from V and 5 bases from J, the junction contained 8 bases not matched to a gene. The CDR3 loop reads CASSDGGTGATEAFF. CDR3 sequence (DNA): TGTGCCAGCAGCGATGGGGGGACAGGGGCGACTGAAGCTTTCTTT.

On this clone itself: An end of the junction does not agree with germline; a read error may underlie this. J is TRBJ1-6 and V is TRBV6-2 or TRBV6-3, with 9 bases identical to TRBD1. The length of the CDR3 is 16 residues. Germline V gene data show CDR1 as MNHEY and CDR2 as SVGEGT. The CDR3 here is CASSNSGTGNNSPLHF. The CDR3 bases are TGTGCCAGCAGTAACTCCGGGACAGGGAATAATTCACCCCTCCACTTT.

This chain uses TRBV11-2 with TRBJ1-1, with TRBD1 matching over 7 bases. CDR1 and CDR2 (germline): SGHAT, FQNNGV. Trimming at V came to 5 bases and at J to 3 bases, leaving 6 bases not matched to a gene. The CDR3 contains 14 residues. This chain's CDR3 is CASSATTGYTEAFF. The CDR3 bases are TGTGCCAGCAGCGCCACGACAGGGTACACTGAAGCTTTCTTT.

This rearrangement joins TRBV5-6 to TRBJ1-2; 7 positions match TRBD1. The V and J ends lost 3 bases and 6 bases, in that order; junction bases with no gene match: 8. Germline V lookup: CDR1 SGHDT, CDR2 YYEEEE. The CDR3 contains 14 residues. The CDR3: CASSYPTGMDGYTF. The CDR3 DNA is TGTGCCAGCAGCTACCCGACAGGGATGGATGGCTACACCTTC.

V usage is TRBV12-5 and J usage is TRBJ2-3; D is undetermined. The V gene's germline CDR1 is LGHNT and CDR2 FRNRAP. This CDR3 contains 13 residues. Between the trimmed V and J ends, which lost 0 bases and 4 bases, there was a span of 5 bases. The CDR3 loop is CASGLVYSDTQYF. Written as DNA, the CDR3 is TGTGCTAGTGGTTTGGTTTATTCAGATACGCAGTATTTT.

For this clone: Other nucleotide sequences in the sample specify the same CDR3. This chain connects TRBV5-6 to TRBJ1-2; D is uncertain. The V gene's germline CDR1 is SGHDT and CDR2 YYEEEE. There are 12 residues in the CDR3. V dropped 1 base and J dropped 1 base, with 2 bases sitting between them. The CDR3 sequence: CASSLLNYGYTF. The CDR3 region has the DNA TGTGCCAGCAGCTTGCTTAACTATGGCTACACCTTC.

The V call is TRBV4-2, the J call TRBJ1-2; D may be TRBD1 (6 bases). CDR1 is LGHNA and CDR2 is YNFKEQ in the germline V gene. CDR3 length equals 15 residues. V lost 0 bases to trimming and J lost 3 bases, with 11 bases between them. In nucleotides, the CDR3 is TGTGCCAGCAGCCAAGAGGACAGCTTTGACTATGGCTACACCTTC. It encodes CASSQEDSFDYGYTF.

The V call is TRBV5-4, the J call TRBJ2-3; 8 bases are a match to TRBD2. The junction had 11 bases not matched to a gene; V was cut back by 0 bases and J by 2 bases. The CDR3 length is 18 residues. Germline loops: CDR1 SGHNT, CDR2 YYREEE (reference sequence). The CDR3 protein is CASSLDAGGPPPTDTQYF. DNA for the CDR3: TGTGCCAGCAGCTTGGACGCGGGGGGACCCCCCCCCACAGATACGCAGTATTTT. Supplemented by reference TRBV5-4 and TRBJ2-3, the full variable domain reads ETGVTQSPTHLIKTRGQQVTLRCSSQSGHNTVSWYQQALGQGPQFIFQYYREEENGRGNFPPRFSGLQFPNYSSELNVNALELDDSALYLCASSLDAGGPPPTDTQYFGPGTRLTVL.

The DNA for the CDR3 is TGTGCCAGCACCCTTAGGTGGGGGGCTGAAGCTTTCTTT. Amino acid sequence: CASTLRWGAEAFF. The chain links TRBV25-1 to TRBJ1-1; D possibly corresponds to TRBD1 (5 bases). The CDR3 is 13 amino acids. The V end lost 7 bases, the J end lost 6 bases, and 15 bases lay between the germline ends. In germline, CDR1 is MGHDK, CDR2 SYGVNS.

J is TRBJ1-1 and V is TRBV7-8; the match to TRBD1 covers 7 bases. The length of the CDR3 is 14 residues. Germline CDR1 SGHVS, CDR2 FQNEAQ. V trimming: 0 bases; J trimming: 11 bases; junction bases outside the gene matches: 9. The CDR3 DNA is TGTGCCAGCAGCTTAGCGCGCAATCAACAGGGGGCTTTCTTT. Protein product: CASSLARNQQGAFF.